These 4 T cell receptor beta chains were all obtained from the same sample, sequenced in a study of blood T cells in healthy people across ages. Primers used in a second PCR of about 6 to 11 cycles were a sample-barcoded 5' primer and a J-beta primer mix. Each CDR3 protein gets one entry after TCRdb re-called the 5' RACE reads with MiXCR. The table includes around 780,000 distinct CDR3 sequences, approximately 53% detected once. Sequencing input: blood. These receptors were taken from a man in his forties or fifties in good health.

The CDR3 protein is CASSLELGNTEAFF. The CDR3 DNA reads as TGTGCCAGCAGCTTGGAGCTGGGGAACACTGAAGCTTTCTTT. The chain uses TRBV7-9 and TRBJ1-1, with no clear D. Germline loops: CDR1 SEHNR, CDR2 FQNEAQ (reference sequence). CDR3 length: 14 residues. Trimming shortened V by 3 bases and J by 1 base, and 9 bases separated the two germline ends.

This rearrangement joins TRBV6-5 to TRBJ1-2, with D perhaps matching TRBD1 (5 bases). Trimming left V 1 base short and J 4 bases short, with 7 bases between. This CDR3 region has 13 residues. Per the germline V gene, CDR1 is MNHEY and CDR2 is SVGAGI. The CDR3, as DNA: TGTGCCAGCAGTTACTTCAGGGTCTATGGCTACACCTTC. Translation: CASSYFRVYGYTF.

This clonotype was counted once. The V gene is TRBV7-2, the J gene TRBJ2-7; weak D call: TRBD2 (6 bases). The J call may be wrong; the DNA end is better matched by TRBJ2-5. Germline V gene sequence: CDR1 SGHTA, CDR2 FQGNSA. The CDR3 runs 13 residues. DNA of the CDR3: TGTGCCAGCAGCCCCACGGGAGTAGCGACCCAGTACTTC. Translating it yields CASSPTGVATQYF.

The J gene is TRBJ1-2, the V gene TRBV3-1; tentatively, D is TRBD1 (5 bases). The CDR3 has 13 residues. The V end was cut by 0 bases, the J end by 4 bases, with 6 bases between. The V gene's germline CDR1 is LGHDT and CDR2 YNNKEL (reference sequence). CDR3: CASSQEGTYGYTF. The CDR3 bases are TGTGCCAGCAGCCAAGAGGGGACCTATGGCTACACCTTC.